This T cell receptor beta chain appears in the sequencing data of a study of T cell repertoires in aging, cancer and after chemotherapy. In the study overall: Over several months to years, re-sampled healthy donor repertoires clearly shared clones. The whole study produced a dataset of some 9 million TCR reads.

TRB rearrangements spanning V, D and J were amplified using mixed TRB-A/B primers. TCRdb analysed the multiplex PCR reads with MiXCR anew, one entry per CDR3 protein. This sample yields about 11,000 distinct CDR3 sequences, of which 25% to 30% are seen a single time; under 2.5% belongs to the top ten. Peripheral blood genomic DNA, not sorted cells or RNA, was the template. This clonotype was recorded a few times. The TCR sequence derives from a human donor in good health. Sample: blood.

The CDR3, as DNA: TGTGCCAGCAGCCCGAAGGGGGGAAACGGACCCTACGAGCAGTACTTC. Encoded protein: CASSPKGGNGPYEQYF. The chain joins TRBV7-9 to TRBJ2-7; D possibly matches TRBD1 or TRBD2 (6 bases each). CDR1 is SEHNR, CDR2 FQNEAQ, per germline (reference sequence). The CDR3 loop spans 16 amino acids. With 5 bases removed from V and 2 bases from J, the gap between germline ends came to 19 bases.